Given below is one T cell receptor (beta chain) in context. What was amplified from RNA transcripts were TCR beta CDR3 regions. RT-PCR in the first round (using the HTBI primer set) targeted the TCR CDR3. TCRdb re-analysed the multiplex PCR reads in MiXCR, keeping a single row per CDR3 protein. The data hold 450,000 to 700,000 distinct CDR3 sequences, with just over 45% observed a single time. This entry comes from a study of T cells in Graves' hyperthyroidism and ophthalmopathy. The V end was cut by 3 bases, the J end by 1 base, with 4 bases between. This CDR3 comprises 12 residues. CDR1 and CDR2 from the germline V gene are SGHRS and YFSETQ.

Sequenced: peripheral blood or thyroid tissue (not recorded which). The receptor was derived from an adult woman with Graves' disease, either hyperthyroidism or ophthalmopathy (not recorded which). The genes are TRBV5-1 and TRBJ2-5; D gene ambiguous. This CDR3 reads CASSYSQETQYF. The CDR3 coding sequence is TGCGCCAGCAGCTATAGCCAAGAGACCCAGTACTTC.